The text below deals with one T cell receptor (beta chain). This sample is drawn from a study of blood T cell repertoires in COVID-19. Study-level background: Both acute and convalescent COVID-19 samples were obtained from the United States, Italy and Spain. Sample material is recorded as cDNA or gDNA derived from T cells, B-cell-depleted T cells, or PBMCs.

Original handling: How many nucleated cells were present was estimated from reference gene primer amplification. The repertoire was sequenced with immunoSEQ multiplex PCR; TCRdb's copy has only in-frame clones and lacks some. The V and J calls and clone size are taken from that table; D and trimming were inferred from the DNA. There are about 180,000 clones in the sample; 86% occur only once, and under 3.5% lies in the top ten. Germline V CDR1 and CDR2: LNHDA, SQIVND (reference sequence). The CDR3 covers 15 residues. V was clipped by 3 bases and J by 4 bases; unmatched bases: 4. The rearrangement uses TRBV19 and TRBJ1-5; TRBD1 aligns across 9 bases. The sequenced sample consisted of peripheral blood. The clonotype originates from a young woman with active or convalescent COVID-19. The chain's CDR3 is CASSIDRGKNQPQHF. The CDR3 DNA reads as TGTGCCAGTAGTATTGACAGGGGGAAGAATCAGCCCCAGCATTTT.